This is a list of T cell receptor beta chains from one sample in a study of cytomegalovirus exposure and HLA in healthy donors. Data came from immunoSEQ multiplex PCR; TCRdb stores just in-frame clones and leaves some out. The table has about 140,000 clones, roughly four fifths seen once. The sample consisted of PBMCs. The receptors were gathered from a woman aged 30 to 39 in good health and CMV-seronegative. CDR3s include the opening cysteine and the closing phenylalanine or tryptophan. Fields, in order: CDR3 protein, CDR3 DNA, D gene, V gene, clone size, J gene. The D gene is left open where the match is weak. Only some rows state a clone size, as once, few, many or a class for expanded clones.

cdr3_aa: CASSPEPRGHQPQHF
cdr3_nt: TGTGCCAGTAGTCCCGAGCCCAGGGGACATCAGCCCCAGCATTTT
d_call: -
v_call: TRBV19
clone_size: -
j_call: TRBJ1-5

cdr3_aa: CASSLTSGYNEQFF
cdr3_nt: TGCGCCAGCAGCTTAACTAGCGGCTACAATGAGCAGTTCTTC
d_call: TRBD2
v_call: TRBV5-1
clone_size: -
j_call: TRBJ2-1

cdr3_aa: CASSYSGDRGVDEQFF
cdr3_nt: TGTGCCAGCAGTTACTCGGGCGACAGGGGGGTCGATGAGCAGTTCTTC
d_call: TRBD1
v_call: TRBV6-6
clone_size: -
j_call: TRBJ2-1

cdr3_aa: CASSQGVGKGQETQYF
cdr3_nt: TGCGCCAGCAGCCAAGGGGTCGGGAAGGGTCAAGAGACCCAGTACTTC
d_call: -
v_call: TRBV4-1
clone_size: few
j_call: TRBJ2-5

cdr3_aa: CASSRGQGPAYNEKLFF
cdr3_nt: TGCGCCAGCAGCCGAGGACAGGGGCCTGCGTATAATGAAAAACTGTTTTTT
d_call: TRBD1
v_call: TRBV5-1
clone_size: -
j_call: TRBJ1-4

cdr3_aa: CASSLMGGNTEAFF
cdr3_nt: TGTGCCAGCAGCTTAATGGGGGGGAACACTGAAGCTTTCTTT
d_call: -
v_call: TRBV7-3
clone_size: -
j_call: TRBJ1-1

cdr3_aa: CASIKTIVGAAGNTEAFF
cdr3_nt: TGTGCCAGCATCAAAACTATTGTGGGGGCTGCGGGGAACACTGAAGCTTTCTTT
d_call: -
v_call: TRBV5-5
clone_size: -
j_call: TRBJ1-1

cdr3_aa: CASSFGPSLRQVNTEAFF
cdr3_nt: TGTGCCAGCAGCTTCGGGCCGTCTTTAAGACAGGTGAACACTGAAGCTTTCTTT
d_call: -
v_call: TRBV11-1
clone_size: -
j_call: TRBJ1-1

cdr3_aa: CASSEGGGYGELFF
cdr3_nt: TGTGCCAGCAGTGAAGGGGGGGGCTACGGGGAGCTGTTTTTT
d_call: -
v_call: TRBV2
clone_size: -
j_call: TRBJ2-2

cdr3_aa: CASSPATSRDGEQYF
cdr3_nt: TGTGCCAGCAGCCCGGCGACTAGTAGGGACGGCGAGCAGTACTTC
d_call: -
v_call: TRBV5-4
clone_size: once
j_call: TRBJ2-7

cdr3_aa: CSVDGRGNTDTQYF
cdr3_nt: TGCAGCGTTGACGGCAGGGGAAACACAGATACGCAGTATTTT
d_call: -
v_call: TRBV29-1
clone_size: -
j_call: TRBJ2-3

cdr3_aa: CASRWGGSLSNEQFF
cdr3_nt: TGTGCCAGCAGGTGGGGGGGGAGTCTATCCAATGAGCAGTTCTTC
d_call: TRBD2
v_call: TRBV6-1
clone_size: -
j_call: TRBJ2-1

cdr3_aa: CASSTGGGGQPQHF
cdr3_nt: TGTGCCAGCAGCACCGGGGGAGGGGGACAGCCCCAGCATTTT
d_call: -
v_call: TRBV6-6
clone_size: -
j_call: TRBJ1-5

cdr3_aa: CASSELTTANEKLFF
cdr3_nt: TGTGCCAGCAGTGAACTGACAACAGCTAATGAAAAACTGTTTTTT
d_call: -
v_call: TRBV25-1
clone_size: -
j_call: TRBJ1-4

cdr3_aa: CASSSTVTLTEAFF
cdr3_nt: TGTGCCAGCTCATCGACAGTGACCTTAACTGAAGCTTTCTTT
d_call: -
v_call: TRBV18
clone_size: -
j_call: TRBJ1-1

cdr3_aa: CASSPSGVDGYTF
cdr3_nt: TGTGCCAGCTCACCGTCGGGGGTAGACGGCTACACCTTC
d_call: -
v_call: TRBV18
clone_size: -
j_call: TRBJ1-2

cdr3_aa: CASSETGAKNIQYF
cdr3_nt: TGTGCCAGCAGTGAAACAGGGGCCAAAAACATTCAGTACTTC
d_call: -
v_call: TRBV2
clone_size: -
j_call: TRBJ2-4

cdr3_aa: CASSLVPGTQTYEQYF
cdr3_nt: TGCGCCAGCAGCTTGGTCCCCGGGACACAAACCTACGAGCAGTACTTC
d_call: -
v_call: TRBV5-1
clone_size: -
j_call: TRBJ2-7

cdr3_aa: CASTLTSGAFGEQFF
cdr3_nt: TGTGCCAGCACTCTGACTAGCGGGGCTTTCGGTGAGCAGTTCTTC
d_call: TRBD2
v_call: TRBV2
clone_size: -
j_call: TRBJ2-1

cdr3_aa: CASSPPTGTGYGYTF
cdr3_nt: TGTGCCAGCAGCCCCCCGACCGGGACAGGGTATGGCTACACCTTC
d_call: TRBD1
v_call: TRBV5-6
clone_size: once
j_call: TRBJ1-2

cdr3_aa: CASSLIPGTNYEQYF
cdr3_nt: TGCGCCAGCAGCTTGATCCCCGGGACAAACTACGAGCAGTACTTC
d_call: -
v_call: TRBV5-1
clone_size: -
j_call: TRBJ2-7

cdr3_aa: CASSPLGGGDTQYF
cdr3_nt: TGTGCCAGCAGCCCACTAGGAGGAGGAGATACGCAGTATTTT
d_call: -
v_call: TRBV5-4
clone_size: -
j_call: TRBJ2-3

cdr3_aa: CASSGRVGDNSPLHF
cdr3_nt: TGTGCCAGCAGTGGGCGTGTCGGGGATAATTCACCCCTCCACTTT
d_call: -
v_call: TRBV28
clone_size: few
j_call: TRBJ1-6

cdr3_aa: CASSLAGGQTQYF
cdr3_nt: TGTGCCAGCAGCCTAGCGGGGGGGCAGACCCAGTACTTC
d_call: TRBD2
v_call: TRBV2
clone_size: -
j_call: TRBJ2-5

cdr3_aa: CASNRVEETQYF
cdr3_nt: TGTGCCAGCAACAGGGTTGAGGAGACCCAGTACTTC
d_call: -
v_call: TRBV2
clone_size: once
j_call: TRBJ2-5

cdr3_aa: CASITSVGISNEQFF
cdr3_nt: TGTGCCAGCATTACATCAGTCGGGATTTCCAATGAGCAGTTCTTC
d_call: -
v_call: TRBV28
clone_size: -
j_call: TRBJ2-1

cdr3_aa: CASRYGQGASGYGYTF
cdr3_nt: TGTGCCAGCAGGTACGGACAGGGGGCATCGGGCTATGGCTACACCTTC
d_call: TRBD1
v_call: TRBV28
clone_size: -
j_call: TRBJ1-2

cdr3_aa: CASSSVAGELFF
cdr3_nt: TGTGCCAGCAGCTCCGTAGCCGGGGAGCTGTTTTTT
d_call: -
v_call: TRBV5-4
clone_size: few
j_call: TRBJ2-2

cdr3_aa: CASSRYRERDTEAFF
cdr3_nt: TGCGCCAGCAGCCGATACAGGGAAAGGGACACTGAAGCTTTCTTT
d_call: -
v_call: TRBV4-1
clone_size: -
j_call: TRBJ1-1

cdr3_aa: CATTQGSYGYTF
cdr3_nt: TGTGCCACCACACAGGGGTCCTATGGCTACACCTTC
d_call: TRBD1
v_call: TRBV28
clone_size: -
j_call: TRBJ1-2

cdr3_aa: CASSADRGYEQYF
cdr3_nt: TGTGCCAGCAGCGCGGACAGAGGATACGAGCAGTACTTC
d_call: -
v_call: TRBV2
clone_size: -
j_call: TRBJ2-7

cdr3_aa: CASSETGGAYEQYF
cdr3_nt: TGTGCCAGCAGTGAGACAGGGGGCGCCTACGAGCAGTACTTC
d_call: TRBD1
v_call: TRBV6-1
clone_size: -
j_call: TRBJ2-7

cdr3_aa: CASTQGQGRGELFF
cdr3_nt: TGTGCCAGCACCCAGGGCCAGGGGCGGGGGGAGCTGTTTTTT
d_call: -
v_call: TRBV2
clone_size: -
j_call: TRBJ2-2

cdr3_aa: CASSPGQGNTIYF
cdr3_nt: TGTGCCAGCAGCCCCGGACAGGGAAACACCATATATTTT
d_call: -
v_call: TRBV7-3
clone_size: -
j_call: TRBJ1-3

cdr3_aa: CAISPSVPSHQPQHF
cdr3_nt: TGTGCCATCAGCCCCTCGGTCCCGTCCCATCAGCCCCAGCATTTT
d_call: -
v_call: TRBV10-3
clone_size: -
j_call: TRBJ1-5

cdr3_aa: CASSLTGGLNTEAFF
cdr3_nt: TGTGCCAGCTCACTTACGGGAGGTTTGAACACTGAAGCTTTCTTT
d_call: -
v_call: TRBV18
clone_size: -
j_call: TRBJ1-1

cdr3_aa: CASSHRAGTLYNEQFF
cdr3_nt: TGCGCCAGCAGTCACCGTGCCGGGACACTCTACAATGAGCAGTTCTTC
d_call: -
v_call: TRBV23-1
clone_size: -
j_call: TRBJ2-1

cdr3_aa: CASSPTTNEKLFF
cdr3_nt: TGTGCCAGCAGCCCTACCACTAATGAAAAACTGTTTTTT
d_call: -
v_call: TRBV11-2
clone_size: -
j_call: TRBJ1-4

cdr3_aa: CAISESLAGGQETQYF
cdr3_nt: TGTGCCATCAGTGAGTCCCTAGCGGGGGGCCAAGAGACCCAGTACTTC
d_call: TRBD2
v_call: TRBV10-3
clone_size: -
j_call: TRBJ2-5

cdr3_aa: CSVLRTGGNEKLFF
cdr3_nt: TGCAGCGTACTCCGGACAGGGGGAAATGAAAAACTGTTTTTT
d_call: TRBD1
v_call: TRBV29-1
clone_size: -
j_call: TRBJ1-4

cdr3_aa: CASSLSGDTEAFF
cdr3_nt: TGTGCCAGCAGCTTAAGCGGTGACACTGAAGCTTTCTTT
d_call: -
v_call: TRBV7-3
clone_size: -
j_call: TRBJ1-1

cdr3_aa: CASSLGQDLGPQHF
cdr3_nt: TGTGCCAGCAGCCTGGGACAGGACCTCGGGCCCCAGCATTTT
d_call: -
v_call: TRBV21-1
clone_size: -
j_call: TRBJ1-5

cdr3_aa: CATRRSPGGSTDTQYF
cdr3_nt: TGTGCCACCCGACGCTCCCCGGGGGGAAGCACAGATACGCAGTATTTT
d_call: TRBD2
v_call: TRBV19
clone_size: -
j_call: TRBJ2-3

cdr3_aa: CASSVDHGEALYTQYF
cdr3_nt: TGTGCCAGCAGCGTAGATCACGGGGAGGCCTTGTATACGCAGTATTTT
d_call: -
v_call: TRBV9
clone_size: -
j_call: TRBJ2-3

cdr3_aa: CASSRTIGNEQFF
cdr3_nt: TGTGCCAGCAGCCGCACGATCGGCAATGAGCAGTTCTTC
d_call: -
v_call: TRBV7-2
clone_size: few
j_call: TRBJ2-1

cdr3_aa: CASSTYPQETQYF
cdr3_nt: TGTGCCAGCAGTACCTACCCCCAAGAGACCCAGTACTTC
d_call: -
v_call: TRBV27
clone_size: once
j_call: TRBJ2-5

cdr3_aa: CASSKIQGTETQYF
cdr3_nt: TGCGCCAGCAGCAAAATACAGGGGACTGAGACCCAGTACTTC
d_call: -
v_call: TRBV5-1
clone_size: -
j_call: TRBJ2-5

cdr3_aa: CASSGGLRGTLYNEQFF
cdr3_nt: TGTGCCAGCAGTGGGGGACTGCGCGGCACGTTGTACAATGAGCAGTTCTTC
d_call: -
v_call: TRBV6-1
clone_size: -
j_call: TRBJ2-1

cdr3_aa: CASRENPGLAGVF
cdr3_nt: TGTGCCAGCAGGGAGAACCCGGGACTAGCCGGGGTCTTC
d_call: TRBD2
v_call: TRBV2
clone_size: -
j_call: TRBJ2-1

cdr3_aa: CASSQDHGGGRTGELFF
cdr3_nt: TGCGCCAGCAGCCAAGATCACGGGGGGGGCCGGACCGGGGAGCTGTTTTTT
d_call: TRBD2
v_call: TRBV4-3
clone_size: -
j_call: TRBJ2-2

cdr3_aa: CASSIVGAEQFF
cdr3_nt: TGTGCCAGTAGTATCGTGGGGGCTGAGCAGTTCTTC
d_call: -
v_call: TRBV19
clone_size: -
j_call: TRBJ2-1

cdr3_aa: CASSLIAGSGYTF
cdr3_nt: TGTGCCAGCAGCTTAATTGCGGGGTCTGGCTACACCTTC
d_call: -
v_call: TRBV7-3
clone_size: -
j_call: TRBJ1-2

cdr3_aa: CASSVDGRPNEKLFF
cdr3_nt: TGTGCCAGCAGCGTAGACGGGAGACCTAATGAAAAACTGTTTTTT
d_call: -
v_call: TRBV9
clone_size: -
j_call: TRBJ1-4

cdr3_aa: CATSRGSGSGPYEQYF
cdr3_nt: TGTGCCACCAGCAGAGGTTCTGGGAGCGGACCCTACGAGCAGTACTTC
d_call: -
v_call: TRBV15
clone_size: -
j_call: TRBJ2-7

cdr3_aa: CASSEGQYNQPQHF
cdr3_nt: TGTGCCAGCAGCGAGGGACAGTACAATCAGCCCCAGCATTTT
d_call: TRBD1
v_call: TRBV7-2
clone_size: few
j_call: TRBJ1-5

cdr3_aa: CASSLGPRHYSNQPQHF
cdr3_nt: TGTGCCAGTAGTCTCGGCCCGCGGCATTATAGCAATCAGCCCCAGCATTTT
d_call: -
v_call: TRBV19
clone_size: -
j_call: TRBJ1-5

cdr3_aa: CASSLSLRTGGYNEQFF
cdr3_nt: TGTGCCAGCAGCTTAAGTCTGAGGACAGGGGGCTACAATGAGCAGTTCTTC
d_call: TRBD1
v_call: TRBV7-3
clone_size: -
j_call: TRBJ2-1